The subject of this entry is one TCR beta chain. This sample is part of a study of shared clonotypes between healthy human individuals. TCRdb keeps only in-frame clones here, not all; method: immunoSEQ multiplex PCR. The table includes about 1.1 million clones, 70% to 80% detected once. The source of this sequence is a man in his late teens or twenties in good health. Some clones in this sample may be carry-over from other donors' samples. The specimen sequenced was memory CD4+ T cells from PBMCs. The subset here: CD45RA-negative fraction.

This chain's CDR3 is CASSDLLAGVDEQFF. The CDR3 DNA reads TGTGCCAGCAGTGACCTACTAGCGGGAGTGGATGAGCAGTTCTTC. The chain recombines TRBV2 with TRBJ2-1; TRBD2 aligns across 11 bases. Germline V gene sequence: CDR1 SNHLY, CDR2 FYNNEI. CDR3 length: 15 amino acids. V was clipped by 3 bases and J by 8 bases; unmatched bases: 6.